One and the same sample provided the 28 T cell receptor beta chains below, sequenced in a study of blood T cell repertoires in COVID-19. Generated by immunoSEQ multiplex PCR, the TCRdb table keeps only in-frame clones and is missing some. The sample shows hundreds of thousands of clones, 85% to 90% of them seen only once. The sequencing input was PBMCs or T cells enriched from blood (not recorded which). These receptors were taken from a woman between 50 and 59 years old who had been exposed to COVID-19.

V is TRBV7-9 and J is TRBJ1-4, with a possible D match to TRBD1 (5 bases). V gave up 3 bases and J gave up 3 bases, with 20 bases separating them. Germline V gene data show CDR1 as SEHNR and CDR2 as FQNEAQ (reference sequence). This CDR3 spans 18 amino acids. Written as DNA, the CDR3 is TGTGCCAGCAGCTTTCTTTTTCGGGAAGGGGAGGCTAATGAAAAACTGTTTTTT. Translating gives CASSFLFREGEANEKLFF.

CDR3 nucleotide sequence: TGTGCCAGCAGTTTATCGGCTAGCGGGGGGTTCTACGAGCAGTACTTC. Translated: CASSLSASGGFYEQYF. The V call is TRBV27, the J call TRBJ2-7, with 11 positions matching TRBD2. With V trimmed by 0 bases and J by 3 bases, 4 bases remained unmatched. The CDR3 has 16 residues. In germline, CDR1 is MNHEY, CDR2 SMNVEV (reference sequence).

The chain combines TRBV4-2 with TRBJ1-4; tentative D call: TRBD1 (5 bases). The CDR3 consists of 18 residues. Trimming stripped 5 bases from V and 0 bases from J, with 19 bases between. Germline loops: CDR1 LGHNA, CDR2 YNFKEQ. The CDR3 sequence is CASSFRLVQGTTNEKLFF. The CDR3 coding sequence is TGTGCCAGCAGCTTCAGATTGGTTCAGGGAACAACTAATGAAAAACTGTTTTTT.

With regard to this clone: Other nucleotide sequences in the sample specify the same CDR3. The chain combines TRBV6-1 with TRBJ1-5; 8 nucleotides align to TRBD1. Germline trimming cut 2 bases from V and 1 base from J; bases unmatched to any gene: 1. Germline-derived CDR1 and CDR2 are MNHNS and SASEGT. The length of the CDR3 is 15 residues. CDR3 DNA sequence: TGTGCCAGCAGTGAAAACAGGGGGAGCAATCAGCCCCAGCATTTT. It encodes CASSENRGSNQPQHF.

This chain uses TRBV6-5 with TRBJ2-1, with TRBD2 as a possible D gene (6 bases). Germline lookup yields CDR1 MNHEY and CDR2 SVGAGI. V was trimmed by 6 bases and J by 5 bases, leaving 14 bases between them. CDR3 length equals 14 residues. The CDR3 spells CASRIGGLNNEQFF. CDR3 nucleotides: TGTGCCAGCAGGATCGGGGGACTGAACAATGAGCAGTTCTTC.

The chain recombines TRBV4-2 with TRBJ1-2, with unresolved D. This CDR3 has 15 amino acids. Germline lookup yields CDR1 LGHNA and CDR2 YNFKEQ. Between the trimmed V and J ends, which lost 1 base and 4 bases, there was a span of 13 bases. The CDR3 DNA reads TGTGCCAGCAGCCAAGCGGCCAGTGAGGGCTATGGCTACACCTTC. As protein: CASSQAASEGYGYTF.

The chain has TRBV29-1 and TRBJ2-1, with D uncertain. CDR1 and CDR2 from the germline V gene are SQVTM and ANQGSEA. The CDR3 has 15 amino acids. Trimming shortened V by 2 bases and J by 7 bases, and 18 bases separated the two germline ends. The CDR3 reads CSVESPLMAQNEQFF. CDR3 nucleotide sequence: TGCAGCGTTGAAAGTCCCCTGATGGCCCAAAATGAGCAGTTCTTC.

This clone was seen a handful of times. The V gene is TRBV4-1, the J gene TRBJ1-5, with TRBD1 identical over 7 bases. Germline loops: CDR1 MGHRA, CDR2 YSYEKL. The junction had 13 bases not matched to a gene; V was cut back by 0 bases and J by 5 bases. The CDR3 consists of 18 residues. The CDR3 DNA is TGCGCCAGCAGCCAAGACCCAATGACAGGGCCAGCCGATCAGCCCCAGCATTTT. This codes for CASSQDPMTGPADQPQHF.

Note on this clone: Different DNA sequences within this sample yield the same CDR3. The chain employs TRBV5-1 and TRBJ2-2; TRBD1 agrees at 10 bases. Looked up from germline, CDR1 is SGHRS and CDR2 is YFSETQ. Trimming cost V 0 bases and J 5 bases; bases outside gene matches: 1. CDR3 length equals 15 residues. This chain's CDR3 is CASSLGTGGTGELFF. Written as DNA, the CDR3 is TGCGCCAGCAGCTTGGGGACAGGGGGTACCGGGGAGCTGTTTTTT.

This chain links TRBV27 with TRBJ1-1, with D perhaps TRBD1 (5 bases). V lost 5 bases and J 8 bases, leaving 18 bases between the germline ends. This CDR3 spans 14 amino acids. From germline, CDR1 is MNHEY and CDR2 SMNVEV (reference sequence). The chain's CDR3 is CASSLATQVQEAFF. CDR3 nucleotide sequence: TGTGCCAGCAGTCTCGCCACACAGGTTCAAGAAGCTTTCTTT.

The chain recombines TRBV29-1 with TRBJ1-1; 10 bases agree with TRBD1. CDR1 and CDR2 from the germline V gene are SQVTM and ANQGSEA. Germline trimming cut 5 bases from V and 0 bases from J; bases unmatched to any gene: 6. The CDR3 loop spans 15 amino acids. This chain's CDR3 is CSVSGQGSLNTEAFF. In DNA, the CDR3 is TGCAGCGTTTCGGGACAGGGGAGTCTGAACACTGAAGCTTTCTTT.

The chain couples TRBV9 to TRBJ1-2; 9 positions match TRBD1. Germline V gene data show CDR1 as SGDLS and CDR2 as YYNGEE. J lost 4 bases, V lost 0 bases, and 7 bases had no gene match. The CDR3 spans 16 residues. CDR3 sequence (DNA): TGTGCCAGCAGCGTAGATTTAACAGGGGGCGGCTATGGCTACACCTTC. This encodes CASSVDLTGGGYGYTF.

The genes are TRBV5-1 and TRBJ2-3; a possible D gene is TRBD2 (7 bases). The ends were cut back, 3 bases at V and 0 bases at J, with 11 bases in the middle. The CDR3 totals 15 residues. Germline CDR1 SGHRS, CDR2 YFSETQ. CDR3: CASSWGGVSTDTQYF. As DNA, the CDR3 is TGCGCCAGCAGCTGGGGGGGCGTGAGCACAGATACGCAGTATTTT. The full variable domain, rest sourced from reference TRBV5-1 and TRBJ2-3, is KAGVTQTPRYLIKTRGQQVTLSCSPISGHRSVSWYQQTPGQGLQFLFEYFSETQRNKGNFPGRFSGRQFSNSRSEMNVSTLELGDSALYLCASSWGGVSTDTQYFGPGTRLTVL.

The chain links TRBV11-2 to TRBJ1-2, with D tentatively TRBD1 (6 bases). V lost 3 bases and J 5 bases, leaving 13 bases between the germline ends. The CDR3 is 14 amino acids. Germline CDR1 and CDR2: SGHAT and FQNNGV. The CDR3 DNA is TGTGCCAGCAGCTTGGACAGAGTCGCTTATGGCTACACCTTC. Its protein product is CASSLDRVAYGYTF.

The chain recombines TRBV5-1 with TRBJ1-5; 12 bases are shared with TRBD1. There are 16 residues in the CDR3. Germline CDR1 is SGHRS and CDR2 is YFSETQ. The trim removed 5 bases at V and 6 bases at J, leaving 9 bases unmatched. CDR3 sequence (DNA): TGCGCCAGCAGACCCGGGACAGGGGGCGTCGGTCAGCCCCAGCATTTT. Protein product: CASRPGTGGVGQPQHF.

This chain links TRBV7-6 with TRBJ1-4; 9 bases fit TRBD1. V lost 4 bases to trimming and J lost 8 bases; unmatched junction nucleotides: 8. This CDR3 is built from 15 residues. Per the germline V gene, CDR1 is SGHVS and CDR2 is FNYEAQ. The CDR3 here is CASSWGRTGVEKLFF. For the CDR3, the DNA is TGTGCCAGCAGCTGGGGGCGGACAGGGGTCGAAAAACTGTTTTTT.

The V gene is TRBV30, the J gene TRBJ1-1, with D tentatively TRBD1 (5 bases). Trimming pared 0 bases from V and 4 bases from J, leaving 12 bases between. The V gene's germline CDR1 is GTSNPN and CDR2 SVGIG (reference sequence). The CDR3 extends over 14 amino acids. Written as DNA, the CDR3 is TGTGCCTGGAGTGTAAGCACGGGGGTCACTGAAGCTTTCTTT. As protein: CAWSVSTGVTEAFF.

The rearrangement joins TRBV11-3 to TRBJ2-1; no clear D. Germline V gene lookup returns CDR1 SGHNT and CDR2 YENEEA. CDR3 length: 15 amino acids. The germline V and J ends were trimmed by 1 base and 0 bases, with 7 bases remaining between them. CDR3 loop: CASSLAHSSYNEQFF. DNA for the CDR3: TGTGCCAGCAGCTTAGCACACAGCTCCTACAATGAGCAGTTCTTC.

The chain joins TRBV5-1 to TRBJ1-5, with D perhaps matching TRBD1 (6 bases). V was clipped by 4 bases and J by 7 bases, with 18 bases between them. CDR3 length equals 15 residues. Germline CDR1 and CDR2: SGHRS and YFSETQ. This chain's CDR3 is CASSESGTTNQPQHF. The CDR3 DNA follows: TGCGCCAGCAGCGAATCCGGGACAACGAACCAGCCCCAGCATTTT.

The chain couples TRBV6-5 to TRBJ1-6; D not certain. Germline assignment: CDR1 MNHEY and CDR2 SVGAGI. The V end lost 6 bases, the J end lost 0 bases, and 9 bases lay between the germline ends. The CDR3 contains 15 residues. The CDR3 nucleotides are TGTGCCAGCAGGTCATCGGGCTCCTATAATTCACCCCTCCACTTT. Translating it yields CASRSSGSYNSPLHF.

The CDR3 region is CASSIEQTALSYEQYF. DNA for the CDR3: TGTGCCAGTAGTATAGAGCAGACAGCACTCTCCTACGAGCAGTACTTC. The gene calls are TRBV19 and TRBJ2-7, with D possibly TRBD1 on 5 matching bases. Germline-derived CDR1 and CDR2 are LNHDA and SQIVND (reference sequence). V lost 0 bases and J 0 bases, leaving 12 bases between the germline ends. The CDR3 is 16 residues long.

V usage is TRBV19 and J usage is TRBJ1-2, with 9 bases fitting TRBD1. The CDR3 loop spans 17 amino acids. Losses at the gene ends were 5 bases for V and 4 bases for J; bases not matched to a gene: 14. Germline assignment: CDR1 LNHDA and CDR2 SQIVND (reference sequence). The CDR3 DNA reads TGTGCCAGTAGTGTCACAGGGGGCTTAGGTAGACCCTATGGCTACACCTTC. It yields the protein CASSVTGGLGRPYGYTF.

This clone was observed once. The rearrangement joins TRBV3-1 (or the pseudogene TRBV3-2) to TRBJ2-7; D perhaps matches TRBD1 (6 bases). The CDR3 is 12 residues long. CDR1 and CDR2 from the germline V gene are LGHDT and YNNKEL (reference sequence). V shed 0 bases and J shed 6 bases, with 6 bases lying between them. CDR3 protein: CASSQDRGEQYF. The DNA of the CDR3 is TGTGCCAGCAGCCAAGACAGGGGCGAGCAGTACTTC.

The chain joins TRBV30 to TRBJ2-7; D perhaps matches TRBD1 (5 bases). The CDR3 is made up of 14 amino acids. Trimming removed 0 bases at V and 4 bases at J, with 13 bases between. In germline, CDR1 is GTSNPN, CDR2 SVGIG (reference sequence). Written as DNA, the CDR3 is TGTGCCTGGAGTGTGGATAGGGGTCTATACGAGCAGTACTTC. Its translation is CAWSVDRGLYEQYF.

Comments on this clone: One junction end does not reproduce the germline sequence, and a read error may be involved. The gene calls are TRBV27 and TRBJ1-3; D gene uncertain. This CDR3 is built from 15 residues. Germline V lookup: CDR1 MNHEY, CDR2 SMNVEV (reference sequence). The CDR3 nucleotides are TGTGCCAGCAGGAGGCCGCCCGGCCCTGGGAACACCATATATTTT. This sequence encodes CASRRPPGPGNTIYF.

CDR3 sequence: CASSSQGSEAFF. The CDR3 region has the DNA TGCGCCAGCAGCTCACAGGGTTCTGAAGCTTTCTTT. This chain joins TRBV5-1 and TRBJ1-1; maybe TRBD1 (6 bases). Trimming pared 3 bases from V and 6 bases from J, leaving 9 bases between. From germline, CDR1 is SGHRS and CDR2 YFSETQ. The CDR3 is 12 amino acids.

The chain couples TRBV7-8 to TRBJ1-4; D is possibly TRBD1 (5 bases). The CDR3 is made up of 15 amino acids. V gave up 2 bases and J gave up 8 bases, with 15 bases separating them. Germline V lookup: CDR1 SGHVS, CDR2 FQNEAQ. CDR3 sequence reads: CASSLPRQMGEKLFF. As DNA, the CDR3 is TGTGCCAGCAGCTTACCCAGACAGATGGGGGAAAAACTGTTTTTT.

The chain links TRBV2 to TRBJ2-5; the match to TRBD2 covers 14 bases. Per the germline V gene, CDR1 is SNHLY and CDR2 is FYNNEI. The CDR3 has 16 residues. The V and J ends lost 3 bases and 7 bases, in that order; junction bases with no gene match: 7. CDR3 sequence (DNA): TGTGCCAGCAGTGAGGGGAGGACTAGCGGGGGGAGGACCCAGTACTTC. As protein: CASSEGRTSGGRTQYF.